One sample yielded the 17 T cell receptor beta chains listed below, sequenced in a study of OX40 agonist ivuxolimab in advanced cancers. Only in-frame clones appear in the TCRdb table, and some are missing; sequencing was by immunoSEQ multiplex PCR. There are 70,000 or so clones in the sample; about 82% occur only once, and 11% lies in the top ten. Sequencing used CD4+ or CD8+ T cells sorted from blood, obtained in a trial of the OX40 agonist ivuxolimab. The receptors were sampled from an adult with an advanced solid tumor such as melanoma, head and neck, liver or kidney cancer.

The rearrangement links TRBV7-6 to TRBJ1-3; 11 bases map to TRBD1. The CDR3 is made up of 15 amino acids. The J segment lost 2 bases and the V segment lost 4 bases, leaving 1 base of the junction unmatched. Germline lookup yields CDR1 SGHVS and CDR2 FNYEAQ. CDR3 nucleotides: TGTGCCAGCAGCTCGGGACAGGGGGCTGGAAACACCATATATTTT. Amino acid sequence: CASSSGQGAGNTIYF.

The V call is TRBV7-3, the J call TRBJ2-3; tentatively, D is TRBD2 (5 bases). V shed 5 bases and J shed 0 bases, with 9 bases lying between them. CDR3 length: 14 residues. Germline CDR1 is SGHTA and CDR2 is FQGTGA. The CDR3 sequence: CASSLSASTDTQYF. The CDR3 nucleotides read TGTGCCAGCAGCCTTAGCGCTAGCACAGATACGCAGTATTTT.

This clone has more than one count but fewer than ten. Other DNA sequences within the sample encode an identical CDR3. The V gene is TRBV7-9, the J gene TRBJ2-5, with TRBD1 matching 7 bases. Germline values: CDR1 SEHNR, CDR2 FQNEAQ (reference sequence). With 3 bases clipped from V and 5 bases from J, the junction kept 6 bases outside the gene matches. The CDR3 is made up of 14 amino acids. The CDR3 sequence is CASSFSTGYETQYF. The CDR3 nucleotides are TGTGCCAGCAGCTTCTCGACAGGGTACGAGACCCAGTACTTC.

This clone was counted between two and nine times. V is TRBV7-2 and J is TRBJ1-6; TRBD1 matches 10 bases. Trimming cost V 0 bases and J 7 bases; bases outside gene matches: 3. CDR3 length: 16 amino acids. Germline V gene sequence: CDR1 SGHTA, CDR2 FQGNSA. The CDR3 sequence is CASSLAATGGNSPLHF. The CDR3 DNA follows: TGTGCCAGCAGCTTAGCCGCGACAGGGGGCAATTCACCCCTCCACTTT.

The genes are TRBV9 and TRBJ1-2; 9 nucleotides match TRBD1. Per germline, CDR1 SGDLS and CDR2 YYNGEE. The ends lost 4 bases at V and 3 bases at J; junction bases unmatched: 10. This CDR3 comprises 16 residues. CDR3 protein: CASSPTQTGGDYGYTF. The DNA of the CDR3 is TGTGCCAGCAGCCCCACCCAGACAGGGGGGGACTATGGCTACACCTTC.

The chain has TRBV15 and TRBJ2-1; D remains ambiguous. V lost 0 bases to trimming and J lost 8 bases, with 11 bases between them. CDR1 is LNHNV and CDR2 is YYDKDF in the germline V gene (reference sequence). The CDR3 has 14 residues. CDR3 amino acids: CATSREGPPDEQFF. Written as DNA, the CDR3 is TGTGCCACCAGCAGAGAGGGCCCCCCCGATGAGCAGTTCTTC.

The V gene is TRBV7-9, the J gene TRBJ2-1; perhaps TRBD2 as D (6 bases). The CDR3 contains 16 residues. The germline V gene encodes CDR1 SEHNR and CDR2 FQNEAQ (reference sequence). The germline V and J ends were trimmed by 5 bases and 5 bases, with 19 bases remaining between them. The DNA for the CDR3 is TGTGCCAGCAGCCACCAAGGTGTAGGGAGGAACAATGAGCAGTTCTTC. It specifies CASSHQGVGRNNEQFF.

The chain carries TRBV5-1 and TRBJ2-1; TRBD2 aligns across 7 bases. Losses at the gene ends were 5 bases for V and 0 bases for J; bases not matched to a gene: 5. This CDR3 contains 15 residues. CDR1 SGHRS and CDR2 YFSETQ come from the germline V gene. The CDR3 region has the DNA TGCGCCAGCAGAGCTACTAGCGCCTCCTACAATGAGCAGTTCTTC. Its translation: CASRATSASYNEQFF.

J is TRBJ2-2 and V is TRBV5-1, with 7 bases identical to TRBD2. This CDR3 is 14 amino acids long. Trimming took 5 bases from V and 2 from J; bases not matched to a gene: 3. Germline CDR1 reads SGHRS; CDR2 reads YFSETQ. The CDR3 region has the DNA TGCGCCAGCAGGTGGGACTACAACACCGGGGAGCTGTTTTTT. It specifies CASRWDYNTGELFF. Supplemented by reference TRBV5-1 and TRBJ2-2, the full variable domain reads KAGVTQTPRYLIKTRGQQVTLSCSPISGHRSVSWYQQTPGQGLQFLFEYFSETQRNKGNFPGRFSGRQFSNSRSEMNVSTLELGDSALYLCASRWDYNTGELFFGEGSRLTVL.

CDR3 sequence: CASSRGQGAFQPQHF. CDR3 DNA: TGTGCCAGTAGTAGGGGACAGGGGGCTTTTCAGCCCCAGCATTTT. This chain joins TRBV19 and TRBJ1-5, with TRBD1 identical over 12 bases. The CDR3 is made up of 15 amino acids. Germline CDR1 reads LNHDA; CDR2 reads SQIVND (reference sequence). V was pared by 4 bases and J by 6 bases, with 4 bases of the junction left unmatched.

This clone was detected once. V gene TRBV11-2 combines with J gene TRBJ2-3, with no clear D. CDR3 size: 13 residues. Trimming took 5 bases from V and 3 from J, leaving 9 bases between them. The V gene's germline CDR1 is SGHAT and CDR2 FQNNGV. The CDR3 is CASSPPSTDTQYF. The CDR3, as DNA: TGTGCCAGCAGCCCCCCCAGTACAGATACGCAGTATTTT.

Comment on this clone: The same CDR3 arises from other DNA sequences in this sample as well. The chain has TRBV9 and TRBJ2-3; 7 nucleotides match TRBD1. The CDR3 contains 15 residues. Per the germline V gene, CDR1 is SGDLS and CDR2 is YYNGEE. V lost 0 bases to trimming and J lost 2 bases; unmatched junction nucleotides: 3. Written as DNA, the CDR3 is TGTGCCAGCAGCGTAGGGACAGGCCCCACAGATACGCAGTATTTT. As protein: CASSVGTGPTDTQYF.

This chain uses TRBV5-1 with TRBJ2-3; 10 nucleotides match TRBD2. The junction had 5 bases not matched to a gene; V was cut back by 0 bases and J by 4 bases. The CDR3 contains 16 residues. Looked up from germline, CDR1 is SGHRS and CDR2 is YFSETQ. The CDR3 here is CASSLAPSGSADTQYF. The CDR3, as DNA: TGCGCCAGCAGCTTGGCCCCTAGCGGGAGTGCAGATACGCAGTATTTT.

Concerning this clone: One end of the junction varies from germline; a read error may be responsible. CDR3 nucleotides: TGCAGCGTTGAAGAGTTCAGACTAGCGGGGGGGCCGTTGTTCCTGGTCTTC. It yields the protein CSVEEFRLAGGPLFLVF. This sequence joins TRBV29-1 and TRBJ2-1, with 14 positions matching TRBD2. Germline V CDR1 and CDR2: SQVTM, ANQGSEA. This CDR3 is built from 17 residues.

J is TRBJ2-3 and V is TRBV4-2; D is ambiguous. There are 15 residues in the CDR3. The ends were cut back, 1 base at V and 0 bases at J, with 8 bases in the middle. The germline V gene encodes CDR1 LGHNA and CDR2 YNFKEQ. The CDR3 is CASSQGTPSTDTQYF. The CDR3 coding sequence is TGTGCCAGCAGCCAAGGGACCCCGAGCACAGATACGCAGTATTTT.

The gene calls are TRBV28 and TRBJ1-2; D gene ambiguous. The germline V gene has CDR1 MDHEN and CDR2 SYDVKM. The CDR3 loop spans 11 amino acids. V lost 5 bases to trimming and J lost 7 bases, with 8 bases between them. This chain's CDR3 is CASSGTFGYTF. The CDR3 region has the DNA TGTGCCAGCAGTGGTACCTTTGGCTACACCTTC.

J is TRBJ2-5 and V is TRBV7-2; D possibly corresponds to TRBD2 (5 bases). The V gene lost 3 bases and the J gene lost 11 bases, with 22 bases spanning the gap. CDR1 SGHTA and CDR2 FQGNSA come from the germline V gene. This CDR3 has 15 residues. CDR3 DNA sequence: TGTGCCAGCAGCTTGATCCCCTACACGGCGTGGGAGCAGTACTTC. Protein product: CASSLIPYTAWEQYF.